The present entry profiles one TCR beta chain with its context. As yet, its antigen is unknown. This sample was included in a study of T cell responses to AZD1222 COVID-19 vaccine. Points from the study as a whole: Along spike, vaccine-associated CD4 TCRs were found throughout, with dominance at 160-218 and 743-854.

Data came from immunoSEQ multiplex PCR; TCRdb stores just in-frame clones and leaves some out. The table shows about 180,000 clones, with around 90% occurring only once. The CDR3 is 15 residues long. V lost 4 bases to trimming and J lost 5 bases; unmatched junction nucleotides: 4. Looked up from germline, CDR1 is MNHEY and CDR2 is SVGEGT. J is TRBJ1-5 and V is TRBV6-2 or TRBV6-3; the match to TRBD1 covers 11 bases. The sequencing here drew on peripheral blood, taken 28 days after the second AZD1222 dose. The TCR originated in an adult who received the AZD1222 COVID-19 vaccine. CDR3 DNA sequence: TGTGCCAGCAGTTGGACAGGGGGCGAGGATCAGCCCCAGCATTTT. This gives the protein CASSWTGGEDQPQHF.